This entry describes one T cell receptor (beta chain). Its cognate antigen is unknown. In germline, CDR1 is SQVTM, CDR2 ANQGSEA. The germline V and J ends were trimmed by 3 bases and 0 bases, with 8 bases remaining between them. This CDR3 contains 13 residues. Donors in the study were healthy people who gave bone marrow. 13 Jbeta primers and 60 Vbeta primers were used for the PCR. Generated by immunoSEQ multiplex PCR, the TCRdb table keeps only in-frame clones and is missing some. The profile covers some 45,000 clones, with 70% to 80% appearing a single time and 3.4% taken by the ten largest. This sample was taken from a study of cytomegalovirus exposure and HLA in healthy donors. General study points: The CMV antigen specificity of a few CMV-associated chains was confirmed through in vitro analysis. TCR beta chains associated with HLA were, in a later analysis, more clonally expanded than equally common others.

The V call is TRBV29-1, the J call TRBJ1-1; D gene ambiguous. Sequencing was performed on PBMCs. This TCR was recovered from a young woman in good health and CMV-seronegative. The chain's CDR3 is CSVDAQMNTEAFF. As DNA, the CDR3 is TGCAGCGTTGATGCTCAGATGAACACTGAAGCTTTCTTT.